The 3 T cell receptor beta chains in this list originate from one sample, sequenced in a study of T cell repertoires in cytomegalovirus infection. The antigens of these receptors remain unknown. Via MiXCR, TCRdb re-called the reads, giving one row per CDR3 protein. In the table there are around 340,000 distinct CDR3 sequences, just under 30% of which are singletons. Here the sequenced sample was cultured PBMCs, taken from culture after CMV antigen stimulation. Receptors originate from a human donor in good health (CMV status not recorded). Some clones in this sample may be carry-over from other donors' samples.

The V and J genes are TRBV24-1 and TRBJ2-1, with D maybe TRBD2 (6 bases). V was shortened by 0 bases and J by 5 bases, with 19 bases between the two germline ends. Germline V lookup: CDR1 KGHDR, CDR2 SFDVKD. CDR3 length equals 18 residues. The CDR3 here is CATSDLNGRGMGDNEQFF. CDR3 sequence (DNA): TGTGCCACCAGTGATTTGAACGGGAGAGGGATGGGGGACAATGAGCAGTTCTTC.

CDR3 bases: TGTGCCAGCAGCTTATATGCTAGCGGGGGTTCCCCCTACGAGCAGTACTTC. Protein sequence: CASSLYASGGSPYEQYF. The rearrangement uses TRBV11-2 and TRBJ2-7; 10 nucleotides match TRBD2. The CDR3 covers 17 residues. From germline, CDR1 is SGHAT and CDR2 FQNNGV. V dropped 2 bases and J dropped 2; count of bases not matched to a gene: 9.

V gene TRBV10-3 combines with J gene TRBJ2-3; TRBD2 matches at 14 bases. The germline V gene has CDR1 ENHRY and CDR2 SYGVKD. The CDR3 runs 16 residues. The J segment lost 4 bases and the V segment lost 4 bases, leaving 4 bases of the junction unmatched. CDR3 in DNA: TGTGCCATCAGTGGACTAGCGGGAGGGCCCTCAGATACGCAGTATTTT. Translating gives CAISGLAGGPSDTQYF.